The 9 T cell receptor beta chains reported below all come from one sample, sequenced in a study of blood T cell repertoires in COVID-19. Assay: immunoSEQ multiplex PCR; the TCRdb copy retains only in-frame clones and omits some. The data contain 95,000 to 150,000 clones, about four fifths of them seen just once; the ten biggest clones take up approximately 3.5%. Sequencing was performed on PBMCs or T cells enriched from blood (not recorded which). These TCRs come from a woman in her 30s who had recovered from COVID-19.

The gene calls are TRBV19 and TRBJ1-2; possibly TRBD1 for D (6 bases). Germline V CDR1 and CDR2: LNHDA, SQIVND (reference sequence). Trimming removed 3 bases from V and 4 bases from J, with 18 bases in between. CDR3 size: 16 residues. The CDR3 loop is CASSISYGQSPYGYTF. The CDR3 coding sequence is TGTGCCAGTAGTATTTCCTATGGACAGTCCCCCTATGGCTACACCTTC.

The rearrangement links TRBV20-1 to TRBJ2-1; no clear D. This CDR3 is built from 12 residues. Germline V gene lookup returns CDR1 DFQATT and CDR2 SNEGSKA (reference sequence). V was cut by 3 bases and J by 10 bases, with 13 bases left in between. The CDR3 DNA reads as TGCAGTGCTAGTGAGCCCCCCGGGGAGCAGTTCTTC. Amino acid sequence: CSASEPPGEQFF.

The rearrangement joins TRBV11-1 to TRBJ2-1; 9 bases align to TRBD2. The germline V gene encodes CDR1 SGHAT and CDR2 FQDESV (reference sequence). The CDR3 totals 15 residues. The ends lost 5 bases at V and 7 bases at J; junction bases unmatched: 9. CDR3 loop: CASSQIAGEINEQFF. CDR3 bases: TGTGCCAGCAGCCAAATAGCGGGAGAGATTAATGAGCAGTTCTTC.

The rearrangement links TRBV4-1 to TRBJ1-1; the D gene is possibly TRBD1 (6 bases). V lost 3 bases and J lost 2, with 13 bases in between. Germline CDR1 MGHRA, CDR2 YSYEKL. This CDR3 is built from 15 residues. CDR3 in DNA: TGCGCCAGCAGCCATGGGGACACAATAAACACTGAAGCTTTCTTT. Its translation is CASSHGDTINTEAFF.

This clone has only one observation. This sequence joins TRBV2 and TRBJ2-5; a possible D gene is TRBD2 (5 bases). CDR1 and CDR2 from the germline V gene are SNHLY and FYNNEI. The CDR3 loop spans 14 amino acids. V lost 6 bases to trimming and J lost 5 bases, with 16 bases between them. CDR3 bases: TGTGCCAGCAGCGGGGTAACTCGGGTTGAGACCCAGTACTTC. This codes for CASSGVTRVETQYF.

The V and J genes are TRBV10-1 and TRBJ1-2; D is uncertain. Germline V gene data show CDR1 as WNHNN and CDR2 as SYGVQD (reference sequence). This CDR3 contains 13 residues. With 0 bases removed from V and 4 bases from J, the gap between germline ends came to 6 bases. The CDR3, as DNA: TGCGCCAGCAGTGAGTCGGGCAGCTATGGCTACACCTTC. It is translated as CASSESGSYGYTF.

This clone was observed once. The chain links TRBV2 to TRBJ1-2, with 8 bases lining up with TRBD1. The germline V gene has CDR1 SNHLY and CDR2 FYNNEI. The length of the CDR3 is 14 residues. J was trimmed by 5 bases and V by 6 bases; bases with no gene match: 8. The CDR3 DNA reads TGTGCCAGCAGGACCGGACAGGGAGTGTATGGCTACACCTTC. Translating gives CASRTGQGVYGYTF.

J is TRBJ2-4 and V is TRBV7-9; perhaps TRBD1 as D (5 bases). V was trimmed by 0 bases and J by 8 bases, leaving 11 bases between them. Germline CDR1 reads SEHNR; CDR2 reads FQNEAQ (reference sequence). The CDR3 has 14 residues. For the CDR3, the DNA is TGTGCCAGCAGCTTAGCTGCCAGGGTGGACATTCAGTACTTC. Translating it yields CASSLAARVDIQYF.

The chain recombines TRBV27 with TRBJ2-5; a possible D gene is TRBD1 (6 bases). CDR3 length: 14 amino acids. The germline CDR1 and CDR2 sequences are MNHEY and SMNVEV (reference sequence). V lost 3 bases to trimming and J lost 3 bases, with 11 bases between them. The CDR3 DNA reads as TGTGCCAGCAGTTTTTTCAAGGGGGAAGAGACCCAGTACTTC. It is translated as CASSFFKGEETQYF.